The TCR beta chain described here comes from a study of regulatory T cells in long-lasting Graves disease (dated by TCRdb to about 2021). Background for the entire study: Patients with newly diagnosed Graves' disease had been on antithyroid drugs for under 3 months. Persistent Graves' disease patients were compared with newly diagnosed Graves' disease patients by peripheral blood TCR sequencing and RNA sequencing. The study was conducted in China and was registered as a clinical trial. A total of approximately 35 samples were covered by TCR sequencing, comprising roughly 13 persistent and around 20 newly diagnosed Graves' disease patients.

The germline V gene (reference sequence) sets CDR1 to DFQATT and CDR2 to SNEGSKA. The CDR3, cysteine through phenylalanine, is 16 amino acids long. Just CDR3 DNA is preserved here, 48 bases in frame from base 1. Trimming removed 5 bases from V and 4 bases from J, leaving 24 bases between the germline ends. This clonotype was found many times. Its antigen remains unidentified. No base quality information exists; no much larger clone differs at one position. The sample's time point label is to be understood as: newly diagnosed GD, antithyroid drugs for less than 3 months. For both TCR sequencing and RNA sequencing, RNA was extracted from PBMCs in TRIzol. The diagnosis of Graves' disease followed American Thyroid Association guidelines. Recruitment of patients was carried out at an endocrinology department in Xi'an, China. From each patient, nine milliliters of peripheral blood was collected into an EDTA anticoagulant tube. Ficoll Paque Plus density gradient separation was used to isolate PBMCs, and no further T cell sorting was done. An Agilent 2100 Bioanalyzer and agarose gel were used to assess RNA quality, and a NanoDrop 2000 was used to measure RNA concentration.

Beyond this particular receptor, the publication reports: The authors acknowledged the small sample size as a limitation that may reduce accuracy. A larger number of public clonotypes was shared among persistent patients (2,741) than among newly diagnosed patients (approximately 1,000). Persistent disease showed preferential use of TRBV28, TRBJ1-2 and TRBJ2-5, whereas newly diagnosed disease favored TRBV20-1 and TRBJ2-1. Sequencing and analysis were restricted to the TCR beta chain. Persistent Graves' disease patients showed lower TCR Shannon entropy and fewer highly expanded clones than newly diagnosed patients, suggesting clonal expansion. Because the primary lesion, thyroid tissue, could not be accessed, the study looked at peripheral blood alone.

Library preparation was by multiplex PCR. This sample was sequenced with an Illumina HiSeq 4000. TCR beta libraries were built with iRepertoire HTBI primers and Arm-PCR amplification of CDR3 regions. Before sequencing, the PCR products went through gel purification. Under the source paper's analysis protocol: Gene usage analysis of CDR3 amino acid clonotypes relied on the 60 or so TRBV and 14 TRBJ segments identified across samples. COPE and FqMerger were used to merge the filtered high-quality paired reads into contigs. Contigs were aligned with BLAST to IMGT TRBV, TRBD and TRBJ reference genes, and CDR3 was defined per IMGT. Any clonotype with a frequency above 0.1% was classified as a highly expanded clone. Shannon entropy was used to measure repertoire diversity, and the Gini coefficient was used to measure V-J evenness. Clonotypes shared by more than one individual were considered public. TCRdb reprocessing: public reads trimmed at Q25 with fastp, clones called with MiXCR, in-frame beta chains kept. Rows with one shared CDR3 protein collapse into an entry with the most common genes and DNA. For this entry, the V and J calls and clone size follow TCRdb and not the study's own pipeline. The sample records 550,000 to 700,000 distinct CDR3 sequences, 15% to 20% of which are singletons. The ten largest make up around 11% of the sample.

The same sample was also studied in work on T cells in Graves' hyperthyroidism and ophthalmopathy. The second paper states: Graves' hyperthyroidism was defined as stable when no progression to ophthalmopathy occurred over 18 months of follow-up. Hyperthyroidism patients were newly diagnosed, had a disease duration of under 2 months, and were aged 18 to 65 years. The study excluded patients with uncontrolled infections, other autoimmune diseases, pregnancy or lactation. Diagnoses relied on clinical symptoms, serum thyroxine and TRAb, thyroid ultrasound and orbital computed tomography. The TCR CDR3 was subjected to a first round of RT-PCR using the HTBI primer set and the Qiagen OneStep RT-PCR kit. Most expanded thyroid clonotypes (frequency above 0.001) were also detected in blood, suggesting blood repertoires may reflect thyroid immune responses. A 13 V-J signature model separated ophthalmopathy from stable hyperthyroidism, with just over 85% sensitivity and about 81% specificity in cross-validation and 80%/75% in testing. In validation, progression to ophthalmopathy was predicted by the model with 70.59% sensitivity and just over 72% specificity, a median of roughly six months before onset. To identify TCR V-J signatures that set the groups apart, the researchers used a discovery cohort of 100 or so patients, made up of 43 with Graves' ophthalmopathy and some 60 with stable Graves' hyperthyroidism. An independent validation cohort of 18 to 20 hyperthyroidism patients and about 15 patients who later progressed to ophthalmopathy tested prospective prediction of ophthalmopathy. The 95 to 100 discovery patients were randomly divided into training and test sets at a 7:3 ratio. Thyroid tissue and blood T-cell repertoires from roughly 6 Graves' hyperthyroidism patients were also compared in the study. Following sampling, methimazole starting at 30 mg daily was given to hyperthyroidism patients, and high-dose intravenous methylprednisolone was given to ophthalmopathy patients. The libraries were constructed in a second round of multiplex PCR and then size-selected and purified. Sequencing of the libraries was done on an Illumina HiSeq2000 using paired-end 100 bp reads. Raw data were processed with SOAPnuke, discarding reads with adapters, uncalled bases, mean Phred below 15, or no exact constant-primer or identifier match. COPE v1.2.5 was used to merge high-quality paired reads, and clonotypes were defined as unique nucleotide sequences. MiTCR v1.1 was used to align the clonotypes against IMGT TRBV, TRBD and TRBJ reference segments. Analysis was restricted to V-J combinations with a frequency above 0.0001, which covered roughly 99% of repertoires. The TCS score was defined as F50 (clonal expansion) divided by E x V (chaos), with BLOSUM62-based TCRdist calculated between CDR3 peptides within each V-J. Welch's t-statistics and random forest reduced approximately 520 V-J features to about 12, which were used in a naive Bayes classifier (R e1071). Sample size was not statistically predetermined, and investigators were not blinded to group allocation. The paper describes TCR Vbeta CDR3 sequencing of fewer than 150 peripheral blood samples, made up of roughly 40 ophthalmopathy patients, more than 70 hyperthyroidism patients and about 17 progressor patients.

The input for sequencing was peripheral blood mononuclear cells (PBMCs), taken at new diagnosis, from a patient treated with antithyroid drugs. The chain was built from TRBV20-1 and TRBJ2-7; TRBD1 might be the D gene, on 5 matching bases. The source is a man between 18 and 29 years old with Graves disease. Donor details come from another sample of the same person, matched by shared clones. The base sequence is TGCAGTGCTCGGCGAACCCAACAGGCAAAGAATTACGAGCAGTACTTC. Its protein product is CSARRTQQAKNYEQYF.